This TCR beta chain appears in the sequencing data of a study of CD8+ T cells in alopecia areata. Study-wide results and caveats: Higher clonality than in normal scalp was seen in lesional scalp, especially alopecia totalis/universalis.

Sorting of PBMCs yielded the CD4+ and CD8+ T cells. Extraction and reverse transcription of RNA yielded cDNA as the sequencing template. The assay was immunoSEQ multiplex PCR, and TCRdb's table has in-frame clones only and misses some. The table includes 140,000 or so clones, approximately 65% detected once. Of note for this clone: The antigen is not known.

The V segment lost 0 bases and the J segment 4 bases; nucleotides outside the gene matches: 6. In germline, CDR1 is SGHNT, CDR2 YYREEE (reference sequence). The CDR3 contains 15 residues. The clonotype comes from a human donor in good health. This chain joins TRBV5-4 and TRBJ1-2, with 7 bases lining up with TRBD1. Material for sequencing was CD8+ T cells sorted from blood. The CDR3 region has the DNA TGTGCCAGCAGCTTGGATCCGGGACAGAGCTATGGCTACACCTTC. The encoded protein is CASSLDPGQSYGYTF.